Given below is one T cell receptor beta chain in context. This clone's antigen is unknown. Base quality data are lacking; no much larger clone is found one base away. These data come from a study of human T cells and chemical hapten exposure (dated by TCRdb to the early 2020s). In the study overall: For sensitization, 2% DPC in acetone was applied to an approximately 2 cm by approximately 2 cm area of upper inner arm skin. Patients additionally received weekly therapeutic DPC doses to the scalp throughout the approximately 25-week study period. Patch tests used Finn chambers with 0.01% DPC on the upper back, scored after 6 days by International Contact Dermatitis Research Group standards. The mostly female patient cohort included alopecia areata with under or over 50% scalp involvement, alopecia totalis and alopecia universalis. The libraries were sequenced as a pool, and the TCR yield per sample differed mostly because of small variations in library volumes within the pool. Peripheral blood TCR repertoire changes were tracked in vivo in alopecia patients during primary and secondary sensitization to the hapten diphenylcyclopropenone (DPC). Blood samples were taken from patients before sensitization (week 0) and at 2, 6 and about 24 weeks after DPC sensitization. Around 30 alopecia patients provided blood for TCR sequencing at one to four time points (pre-sensitization, 2, 6 and 24 weeks).

The sample's time point label, in plain terms: patch test 1, 2 weeks after DPC sensitization. The treatment or condition label, as the study defines it: therapeutic diphenylcyclopropenone sensitization with weekly scalp DPC. At every patch-test visit, the blood draw took place before the patch test was put on. Patients were considered eligible if aged 18 to 70, diagnosed with alopecia and deemed suitable for DPC therapy, and patients were excluded if pregnant. Unfractionated whole blood was collected in Tempus Blood RNA tubes, and total RNA was extracted from that blood. Beyond this particular receptor, the publication reports: The number of TCRs above 1 in 1000 frequency did not change with DPC sensitization; there was no evidence of global repertoire structure alterations. Because every patient had alopecia, a presumed autoimmune disease, the patients' immune response might differ from that of healthy individuals. Compared with pre-sensitization or healthy control sets, expanded TCRs formed significantly more large CDR3 similarity clusters, which is consistent with antigen-driven responses. Repeated subsampling changed both the strength of the expansion versus patch-test correlation and the threshold at which the correlation became significant. Patch test score correlated positively with the number of PT1 expanded TCRs, reaching significance at thresholds 8, 16 and 32 but not at 4.

Receptors were amplified or captured by RACE. Sequencing took place on a NextSeq 500. During library preparation, unique molecular identifiers were attached to individual cDNA molecules so that TCRs could be counted quantitatively and reproducibly. Each blood RNA sample was used to sequence both TCR alpha and TCR beta chains. In the authors' own workflow: The median number of TCRs per sample was over 95,000, ranging from 23,224 to 690,600. V, J and CDR3 annotation of the TCR reads was carried out using the Decombinator software suite. For PS versus PT1 abundance plots, all samples were subsampled to the same number of TCRs (28,000). Expanded TCRs were defined as absent before sensitization and observed at least eight times at the 2-week time point. Starting from the raw public reads, TCRdb applied fastp trimming at Q25, assembled clones with MiXCR and retained in-frame beta chains. Under each unique CDR3 protein, matching rows form one entry showing the most common genes and DNA. TCRdb assigned the V and J calls; the authors' analysis was not used. The sample table contains nearly 350,000 distinct CDR3 sequences; only one count was recorded for approximately 6.3% of them. Of the sample, roughly 7.9% falls within the top ten clones.

Sequenced here: whole blood, sampled in connection with sensitization to the hapten diphenylcyclopropenone (DPC). This TCR was sampled from a woman aged 18-29 years with alopecia areata. Some clones in this sample may be carry-over from other donors' samples.

CDR3 region: CASSPLKDTQYF. The DNA reads TGTGCCAGCAGTCCCCTAAAAGATACGCAGTATTTT. The chain was built from TRBV12-3 or TRBV12-4 and TRBJ2-3, with the D segment identity uncertain. The CDR3 starts with the cysteine, ends with the phenylalanine, and has 12 residues. Only CDR3 DNA is held: 36 bases, read in frame from base 1. Relative to germline, V is 5 bases shorter and J is 5 bases shorter, with 8 bases between their ends.